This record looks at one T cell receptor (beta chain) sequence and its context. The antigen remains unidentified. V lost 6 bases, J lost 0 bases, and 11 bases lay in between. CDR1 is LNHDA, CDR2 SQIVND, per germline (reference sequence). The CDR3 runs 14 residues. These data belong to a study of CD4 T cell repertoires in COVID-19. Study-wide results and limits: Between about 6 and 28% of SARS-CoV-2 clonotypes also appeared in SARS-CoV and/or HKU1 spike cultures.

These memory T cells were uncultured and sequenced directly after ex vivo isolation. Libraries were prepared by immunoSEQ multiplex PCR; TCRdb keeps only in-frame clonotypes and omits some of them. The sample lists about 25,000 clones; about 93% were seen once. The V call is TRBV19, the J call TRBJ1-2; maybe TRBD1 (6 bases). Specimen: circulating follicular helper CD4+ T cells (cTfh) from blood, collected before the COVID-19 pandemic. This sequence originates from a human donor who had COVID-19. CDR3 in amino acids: CASRVTGANYGYTF. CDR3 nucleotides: TGTGCCAGTAGGGTGACAGGAGCTAACTATGGCTACACCTTC.